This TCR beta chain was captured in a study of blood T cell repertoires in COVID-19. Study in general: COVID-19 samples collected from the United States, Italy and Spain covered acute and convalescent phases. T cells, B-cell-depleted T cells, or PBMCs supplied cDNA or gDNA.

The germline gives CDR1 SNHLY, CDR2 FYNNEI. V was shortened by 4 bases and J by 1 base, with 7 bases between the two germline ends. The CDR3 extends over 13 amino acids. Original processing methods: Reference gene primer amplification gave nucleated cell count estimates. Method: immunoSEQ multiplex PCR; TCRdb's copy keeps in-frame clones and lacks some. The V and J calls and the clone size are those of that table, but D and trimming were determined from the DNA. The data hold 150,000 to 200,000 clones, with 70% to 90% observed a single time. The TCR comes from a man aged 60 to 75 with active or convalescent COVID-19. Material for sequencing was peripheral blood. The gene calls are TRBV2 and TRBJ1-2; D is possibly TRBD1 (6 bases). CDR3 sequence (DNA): TGTGCCAGCAGTGGGACAGATAACTATGGCTACACCTTC. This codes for CASSGTDNYGYTF.